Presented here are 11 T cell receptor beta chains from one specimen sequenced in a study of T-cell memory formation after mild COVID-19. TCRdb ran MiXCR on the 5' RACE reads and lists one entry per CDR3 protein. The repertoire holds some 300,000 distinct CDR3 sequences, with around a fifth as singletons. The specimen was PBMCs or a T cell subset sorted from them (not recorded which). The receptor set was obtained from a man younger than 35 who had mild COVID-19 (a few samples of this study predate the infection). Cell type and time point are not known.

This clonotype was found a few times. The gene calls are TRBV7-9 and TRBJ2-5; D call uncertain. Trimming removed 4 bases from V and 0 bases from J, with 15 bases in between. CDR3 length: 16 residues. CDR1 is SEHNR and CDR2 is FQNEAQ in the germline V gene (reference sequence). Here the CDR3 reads CASSSPEAAYQETQYF. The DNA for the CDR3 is TGTGCCAGCAGCTCTCCCGAGGCCGCGTACCAAGAGACCCAGTACTTC. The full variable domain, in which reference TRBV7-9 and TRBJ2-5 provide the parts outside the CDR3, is DTGVSQNPRHKITKRGQNVTFRCDPISEHNRLYWYRQTLGQGPEFLTYFQNEAQLEKSRLLSDRFSAERPKGSFSTLEIQRTEQGDSAMYLCASSSPEAAYQETQYFGPGTRLLVL.

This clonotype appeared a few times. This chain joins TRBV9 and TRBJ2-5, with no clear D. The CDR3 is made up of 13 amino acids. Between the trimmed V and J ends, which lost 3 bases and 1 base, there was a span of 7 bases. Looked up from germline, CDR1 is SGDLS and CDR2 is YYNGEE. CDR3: CASSGAPQETQYF. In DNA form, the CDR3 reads TGTGCCAGCAGCGGAGCCCCCCAAGAGACCCAGTACTTC.

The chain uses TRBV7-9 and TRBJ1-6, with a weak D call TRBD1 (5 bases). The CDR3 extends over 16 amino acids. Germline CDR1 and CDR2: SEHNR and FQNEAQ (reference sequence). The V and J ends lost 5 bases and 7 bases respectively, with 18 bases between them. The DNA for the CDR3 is TGTGCCAGCAGCCTCCACCGGGACCTCCCGAATTCACCCCTCCACTTT. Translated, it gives CASSLHRDLPNSPLHF.

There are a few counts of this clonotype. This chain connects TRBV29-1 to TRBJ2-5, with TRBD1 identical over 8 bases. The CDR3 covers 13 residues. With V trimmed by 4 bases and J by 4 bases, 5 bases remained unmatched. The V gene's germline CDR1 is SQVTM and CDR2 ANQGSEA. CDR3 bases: TGCAGCGTTGCGGGACAGGACTCAGAGACCCAGTACTTC. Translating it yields CSVAGQDSETQYF.

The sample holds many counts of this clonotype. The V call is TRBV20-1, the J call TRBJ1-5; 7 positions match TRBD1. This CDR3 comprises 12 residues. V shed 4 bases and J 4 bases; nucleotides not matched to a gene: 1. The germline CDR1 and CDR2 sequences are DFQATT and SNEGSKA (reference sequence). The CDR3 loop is CSATTGNQPQHF. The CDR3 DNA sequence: TGCAGTGCTACGACAGGGAATCAGCCCCAGCATTTT.

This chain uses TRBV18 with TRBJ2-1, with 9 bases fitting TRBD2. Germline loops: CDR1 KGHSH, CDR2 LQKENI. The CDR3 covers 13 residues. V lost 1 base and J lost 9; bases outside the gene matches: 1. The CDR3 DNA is TGTGCCAGCTCACCACTAGCGGGGGTTGAGCAGTTCTTC. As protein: CASSPLAGVEQFF. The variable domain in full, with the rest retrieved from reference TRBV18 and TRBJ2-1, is NAGVMQNPRHLVRRRGQEARLRCSPMKGHSHVYWYRQLPEEGLKFMVYLQKENIIDESGMPKERFSAEFPKEGPSILRIQQVVRGDSAAYFCASSPLAGVEQFFGPGTRLTVL.

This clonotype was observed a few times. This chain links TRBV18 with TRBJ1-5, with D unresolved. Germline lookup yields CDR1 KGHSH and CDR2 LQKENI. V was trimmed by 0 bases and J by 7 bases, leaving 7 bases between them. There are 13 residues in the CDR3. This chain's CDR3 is CASSPPNGQPQHF. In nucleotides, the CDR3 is TGTGCCAGCTCACCACCGAACGGACAGCCCCAGCATTTT.

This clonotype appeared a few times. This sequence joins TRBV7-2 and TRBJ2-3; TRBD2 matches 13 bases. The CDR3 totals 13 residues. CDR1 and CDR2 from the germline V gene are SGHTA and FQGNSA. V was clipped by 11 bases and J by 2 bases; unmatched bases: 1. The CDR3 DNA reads TGTGCCGGGACTAGCGGGATCACAGATACGCAGTATTTT. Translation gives CAGTSGITDTQYF.

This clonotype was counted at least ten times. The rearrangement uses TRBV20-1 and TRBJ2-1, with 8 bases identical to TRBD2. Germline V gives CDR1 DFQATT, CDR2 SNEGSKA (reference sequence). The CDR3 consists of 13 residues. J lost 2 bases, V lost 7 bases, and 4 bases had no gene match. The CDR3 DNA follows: TGCAGTGGGCTAGCGGGTACCTACAATGAGCAGTTCTTC. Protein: CSGLAGTYNEQFF.

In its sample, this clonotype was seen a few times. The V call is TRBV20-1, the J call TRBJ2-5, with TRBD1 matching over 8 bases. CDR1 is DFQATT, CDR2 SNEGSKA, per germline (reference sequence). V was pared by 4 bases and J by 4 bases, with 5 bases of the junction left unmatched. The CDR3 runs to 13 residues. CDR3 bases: TGCAGTGCTAAACGACAGGGGAGAGAGACCCAGTACTTC. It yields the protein CSAKRQGRETQYF.

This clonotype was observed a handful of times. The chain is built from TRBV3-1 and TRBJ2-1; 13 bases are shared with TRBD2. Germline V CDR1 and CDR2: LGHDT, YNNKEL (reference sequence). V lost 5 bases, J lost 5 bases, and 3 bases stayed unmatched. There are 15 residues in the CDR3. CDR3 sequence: CASSFGTSGDNEQFF. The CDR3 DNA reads TGTGCCAGCAGCTTCGGGACTAGCGGGGACAATGAGCAGTTCTTC.